One sample yielded the 18 T cell receptor beta chains listed below, sequenced in a study of blood T cells in healthy people across ages. It was with a sample-barcoded 5' primer and a J-beta primer mix that a second PCR of roughly 7 to 12 cycles was run. TCRdb ran MiXCR on the 5' RACE reads and lists one entry per CDR3 protein. In the table there are almost 1 million distinct CDR3 sequences, approximately 50% of which are singletons. Specimen: blood. The receptors come from a woman aged 55-70 years in good health.

This clonotype was seen only a few times. V usage is TRBV29-1 and J usage is TRBJ2-3, with 9 bases matching TRBD2. V lost 4 bases to trimming and J lost 2 bases; unmatched junction nucleotides: 7. Germline CDR1 reads SQVTM; CDR2 reads ANQGSEA. The CDR3 is 15 amino acids. In DNA form, the CDR3 reads TGCAGCGTTGCTTGGCGGGAGGGCCACACAGATACGCAGTATTTT. Encoded protein: CSVAWREGHTDTQYF.

CDR3 sequence reads: CASRGGQLLYEQYF. For the CDR3, the DNA is TGTGCCAGCCGCGGGGGACAGCTCCTCTACGAGCAGTACTTC. The chain links TRBV28 to TRBJ2-7, with D possibly being TRBD1 or TRBD2 (7 bases each). CDR3 length: 14 residues. The germline CDR1 and CDR2 sequences are MDHEN and SYDVKM. Trimming cost V 8 bases and J 3 bases, with 17 bases left between them. Together with reference TRBV28 and TRBJ2-7, the CDR3 gives the full variable domain: DVKVTQSSRYLVKRTGEKVFLECVQDMDHENMFWYRQDPGLGLRLIYFSYDVKMKEKGDIPEGYSVSREKKERFSLILESASTNQTSMYLCASRGGQLLYEQYFGPGTRLTVT.

The rearrangement links TRBV3-1 to TRBJ2-2; D remains unclear. V shed 8 bases and J shed 2 bases, with 18 bases lying between them. Germline V lookup: CDR1 LGHDT, CDR2 YNNKEL (reference sequence). The CDR3 contains 16 residues. CDR3: CASGPFTATNTGELFF. The CDR3 coding sequence is TGTGCCAGCGGACCATTCACAGCTACAAACACCGGGGAGCTGTTTTTT.

The chain employs TRBV4-3 and TRBJ2-2, with a tentative D call TRBD2 (6 bases). The CDR3 covers 17 residues. CDR1 is LGHNA and CDR2 is YSLEER in the germline V gene. Between the trimmed V and J ends, which lost 1 base and 6 bases, there was a span of 18 bases. The CDR3 spells CASSQAGGLRVAGELFF. In nucleotides, the CDR3 is TGCGCCAGCAGCCAAGCCGGGGGACTCAGGGTAGCCGGGGAGCTGTTTTTT.

V and J are TRBV5-1 and TRBJ2-2; D remains ambiguous. From germline, CDR1 is SGHRS and CDR2 YFSETQ. CDR3 length: 15 residues. V was pared by 4 bases and J by 0 bases, with 10 bases between. The CDR3 nucleotides read TGCGCCAGCAGCCTGCAATTCCCGAACACCGGGGAGCTGTTTTTT. Translation gives CASSLQFPNTGELFF.

The sample holds a few counts of this clonotype. V and J are TRBV27 and TRBJ1-5, with D unclear. Trimming left V 5 bases short and J 3 bases short, with 5 bases between. The germline V gene encodes CDR1 MNHEY and CDR2 SMNVEV (reference sequence). The CDR3 length is 12 residues. Here the CDR3 DNA reads TGTGCCAGCAGTCCCCTCAATCAGCCCCAGCATTTT. Protein: CASSPLNQPQHF.

The CDR3 spells CSAGPSGRLTDTQYF. CDR3 bases: TGCAGTGCTGGCCCTAGCGGGAGGCTCACAGATACGCAGTATTTT. The chain couples TRBV20-1 to TRBJ2-3; 11 bases fit TRBD2. V dropped 5 bases and J dropped 2; count of bases not matched to a gene: 6. This CDR3 has 15 amino acids. Germline V CDR1 and CDR2: DFQATT, SNEGSKA (reference sequence).

The V gene is TRBV20-1, the J gene TRBJ2-5; the D gene is possibly TRBD1 (6 bases). The germline V gene encodes CDR1 DFQATT and CDR2 SNEGSKA (reference sequence). V was shortened by 1 base and J by 4 bases, with 16 bases between the two germline ends. This CDR3 comprises 15 residues. CDR3 bases: TGCAGTGCTAGAGCACTGACAGGCTCCCCAGAGACCCAGTACTTC. It is translated as CSARALTGSPETQYF.

This clonotype was found a few times. CDR3 DNA sequence: TGTGCCTGGAACCAGGGGGGCTCTGGGGCCAACGTCCTGACTTTC. Amino acids: CAWNQGGSGANVLTF. V is TRBV30 and J is TRBJ2-6, with D possibly TRBD1 on 7 matching bases. CDR1 and CDR2 from the germline V gene are GTSNPN and SVGIG (reference sequence). CDR3 length equals 15 residues. Trimming shortened V by 4 bases and J by 0 bases, and 10 bases separated the two germline ends. Full variable domain (rest looked up from reference TRBV30 and TRBJ2-6): SQTIHQWPATLVQPVGSPLSLECTVEGTSNPNLYWYRQAAGRGLQLLFYSVGIGQISSEVPQNLSASRPQDRQFILSSKKLLLSDSGFYLCAWNQGGSGANVLTFGAGSRLTVL.

This clonotype was seen more than once but under ten times. The chain joins TRBV10-2 to TRBJ2-7; D is uncertain. V was shortened by 10 bases and J by 5 bases, with 9 bases between the two germline ends. The CDR3 covers 10 residues. Germline lookup yields CDR1 WSHSY and CDR2 SAAADI. This CDR3 reads CANPVDEQYF. As DNA, the CDR3 is TGCGCCAACCCCGTCGACGAGCAGTACTTC.

With regard to this clonotype: Being one base from a much bigger clone, this may be a read error. This rearrangement joins TRBV28 to TRBJ2-5; TRBD2 matches at 10 bases. CDR3 size: 14 residues. Germline trimming cut 5 bases from V and 11 bases from J; bases unmatched to any gene: 11. Germline V gene data show CDR1 as MDHEN and CDR2 as SYDVKM. CDR3 sequence reads: CASSVSSGRGEQYF. In nucleotides, the CDR3 is TGTGCCAGCAGTGTTTCCAGCGGGAGGGGAGAGCAGTACTTC.

The chain carries TRBV28 and TRBJ2-4; the D is unclear. The J call is in doubt because the DNA end fits TRBJ2-7 better. Looked up from germline, CDR1 is MDHEN and CDR2 is SYDVKM. The CDR3 is 13 residues long. The CDR3 sequence is CACKGGGTYEQYF. CDR3 DNA sequence: TGTGCCTGTAAAGGTGGTGGCACTTACGAGCAGTACTTC.

This clonotype showed up just a few times. The CDR3 sequence: CASSQRGLANTGELFF. CDR3 in DNA: TGTGCCAGCAGTCAGCGTGGACTAGCGAACACCGGGGAGCTGTTTTTT. The V call is TRBV5-6, the J call TRBJ2-2; 7 bases are shared with TRBD2. After removal of 5 bases from V and 0 bases from J, the junction contained 7 bases not matched to a gene. Germline-derived CDR1 and CDR2 are SGHDT and YYEEEE. The CDR3 sequence is 16 residues long.

The chain joins TRBV13 to TRBJ2-5, with a tentative D call TRBD1 (5 bases). Germline V CDR1 and CDR2: PRHDT, FYEKMQ (reference sequence). Between the trimmed V and J ends, which lost 0 bases and 11 bases, there was a span of 16 bases. The CDR3 spans 14 residues. In DNA, the CDR3 is TGTGCCAGCAGCTTAGGCCGACAGAACAATGAGCAGTACTTC. This sequence encodes CASSLGRQNNEQYF.

This clonotype appeared a few times. The V gene is TRBV5-6, the J gene TRBJ2-4; 10 bases match TRBD2. The closer fit of TRBJ2-7 to the DNA end suggests the J call may be wrong. The CDR3 runs 14 residues. Germline values: CDR1 SGHDT, CDR2 YYEEEE. The CDR3 DNA reads as TGTGCCAGCAGCTTTGGGACTAGCGCCTACGAGCAGTACTTC. This translates into CASSFGTSAYEQYF.

The CDR3 DNA follows: TGTGCCAGCAGCTTCAAAGGAGTGTTCCAGACCGGGGAGCTGTTTTTT. Amino acid sequence: CASSFKGVFQTGELFF. The chain is built from TRBV7-2 and TRBJ2-2; D unresolved. The CDR3 extends over 16 amino acids. Trimming left V 3 bases short and J 5 bases short, with 16 bases between. Per the germline V gene, CDR1 is SGHTA and CDR2 is FQGNSA.

The table lists this clonotype with a few counts. The rearrangement joins TRBV3-1 to TRBJ1-6; no definite D call. Deletions cut 1 base from V and 9 bases from J, with 19 bases between. There are 17 residues in the CDR3. Germline CDR1 reads LGHDT; CDR2 reads YNNKEL (reference sequence). CDR3 coding DNA: TGTGCCAGCAGCCAAGCATTCGGAATTCGGAATAGTTCACCCCTCCACTTT. Protein product: CASSQAFGIRNSSPLHF.

The DNA of the CDR3 is TGTGCCAGCAGCCCCAGGATTGGTGAGCAGTTCTTC. Translated: CASSPRIGEQFF. The J gene is TRBJ2-1, the V gene TRBV7-2; D remains ambiguous. The germline CDR1 and CDR2 sequences are SGHTA and FQGNSA. V was trimmed by 5 bases and J by 9 bases, leaving 11 bases between them. The CDR3 spans 12 residues.